This T cell receptor beta chain was documented in a study of tumor and adjacent non-tumor tissue in lung cancer. Study overall: There were some 11 adenocarcinoma, 2 squamous cell carcinoma and 1 small cell lung cancer cases.

In germline, CDR1 is SQVTM, CDR2 ANQGSEA. The V end was cut by 7 bases, the J end by 0 bases, with 17 bases between. The length of the CDR3 is 15 residues. A word on this clonotype: Its antigen is still unknown.

TCRbeta libraries were built with three rounds of nested PCR, modified from ARM-PCR. TCRdb processed the multiplex PCR reads anew with MiXCR; each CDR3 protein has one entry. The sample holds under 250,000 distinct CDR3 sequences; less than 80% are singletons and the top ten take 20% to 25%. The template was RNA from unsorted bulk tissue. Newly diagnosed lung cancer patients had thoracic surgery in China, August–November 2014, without prior chemotherapy. Broader study findings: Patients with more diverse tumor TCRs had worse survival. Significantly higher TCR diversity was found in tumor than normal lung.

The genes are TRBV29-1 and TRBJ2-3, with D unresolved. Sequenced sample: lung tumor tissue. The sequence was obtained from a man aged 55-75 years with non-small cell lung cancer. CDR3 nucleotides: TGCAGCGCGATTCGTGTGCCAACAAGCACAGATACGCAGTATTTT. Translating gives CSAIRVPTSTDTQYF.